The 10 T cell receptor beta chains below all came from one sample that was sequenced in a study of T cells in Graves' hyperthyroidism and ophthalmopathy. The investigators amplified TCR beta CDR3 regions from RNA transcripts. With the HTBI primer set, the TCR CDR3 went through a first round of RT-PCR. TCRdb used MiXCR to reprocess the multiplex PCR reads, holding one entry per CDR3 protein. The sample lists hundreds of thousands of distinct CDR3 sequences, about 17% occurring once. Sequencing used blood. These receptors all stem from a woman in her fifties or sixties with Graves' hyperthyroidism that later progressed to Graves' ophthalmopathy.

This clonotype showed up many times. The CDR3 bases are TGCGCCAGCAGCTTGATGGGATATGGCAATCAGCCCCAGCATTTT. Its translation: CASSLMGYGNQPQHF. V and J are TRBV5-1 and TRBJ1-5; D remains ambiguous. V gave up 1 base and J gave up 2 bases, with 10 bases separating them. CDR1 SGHRS and CDR2 YFSETQ come from the germline V gene. This CDR3 region has 15 residues. Complete variable domain (other parts from reference TRBV5-1 and TRBJ1-5): KAGVTQTPRYLIKTRGQQVTLSCSPISGHRSVSWYQQTPGQGLQFLFEYFSETQRNKGNFPGRFSGRQFSNSRSEMNVSTLELGDSALYLCASSLMGYGNQPQHFGDGTRLSIL.

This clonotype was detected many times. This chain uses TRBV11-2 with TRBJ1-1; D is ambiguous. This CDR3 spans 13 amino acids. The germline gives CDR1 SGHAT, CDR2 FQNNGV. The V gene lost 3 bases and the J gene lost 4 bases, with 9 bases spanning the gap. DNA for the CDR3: TGTGCCAGCAGCTTGTCCCGCCCCACTGAAGCTTTCTTT. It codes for CASSLSRPTEAFF. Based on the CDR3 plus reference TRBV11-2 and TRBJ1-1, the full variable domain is EAGVAQSPRYKIIEKRQSVAFWCNPISGHATLYWYQQILGQGPKLLIQFQNNGVVDDSQLPKDRFSAERLKGVDSTLKIQPAKLEDSAVYLCASSLSRPTEAFFGQGTRLTVV.

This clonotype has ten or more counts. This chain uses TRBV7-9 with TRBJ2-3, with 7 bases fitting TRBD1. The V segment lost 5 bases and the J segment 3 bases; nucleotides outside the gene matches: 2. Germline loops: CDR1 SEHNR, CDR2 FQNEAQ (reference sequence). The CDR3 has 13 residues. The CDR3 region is CASSRQGTDTQYF. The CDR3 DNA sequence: TGTGCCAGCAGCCGACAGGGAACAGATACGCAGTATTTT.

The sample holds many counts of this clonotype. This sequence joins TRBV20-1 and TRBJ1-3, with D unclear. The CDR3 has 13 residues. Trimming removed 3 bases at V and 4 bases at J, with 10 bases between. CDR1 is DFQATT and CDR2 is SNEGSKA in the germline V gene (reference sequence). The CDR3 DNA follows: TGCAGTGCTAGGGAAACCAAGGGAAACACCATATATTTT. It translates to CSARETKGNTIYF.

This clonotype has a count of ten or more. The CDR3 protein is CASSPQGTEQYF. The CDR3, as DNA: TGTGCCAGCAGCCCACAGGGGACCGAGCAGTACTTC. The chain links TRBV3-1 to TRBJ2-7, with TRBD1 identical over 7 bases. V was clipped by 4 bases and J by 6 bases; unmatched bases: 3. The germline V gene encodes CDR1 LGHDT and CDR2 YNNKEL (reference sequence). The CDR3 extends over 12 amino acids.

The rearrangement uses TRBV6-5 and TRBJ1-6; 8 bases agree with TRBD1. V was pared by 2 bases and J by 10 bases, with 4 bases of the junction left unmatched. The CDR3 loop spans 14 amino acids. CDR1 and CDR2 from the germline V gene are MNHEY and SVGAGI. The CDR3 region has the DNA TGTGCCAGCAGTTACCAGGGGGCGGAATCACCCCTCCACTTT. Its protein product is CASSYQGAESPLHF.

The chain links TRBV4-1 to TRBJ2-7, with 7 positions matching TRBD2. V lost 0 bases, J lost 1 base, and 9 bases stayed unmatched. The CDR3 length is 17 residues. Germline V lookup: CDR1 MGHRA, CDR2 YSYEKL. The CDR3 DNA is TGCGCCAGCAGCCAAGATTGGAAGCGGGGAGAATCCTACGAGCAGTACTTC. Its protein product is CASSQDWKRGESYEQYF.

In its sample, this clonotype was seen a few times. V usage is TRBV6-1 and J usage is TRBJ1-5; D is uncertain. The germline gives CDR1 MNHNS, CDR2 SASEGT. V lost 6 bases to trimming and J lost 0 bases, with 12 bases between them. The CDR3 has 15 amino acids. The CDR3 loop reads CASSIYLNSNQPQHF. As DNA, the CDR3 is TGTGCCAGCAGCATATACCTGAATAGCAATCAGCCCCAGCATTTT.

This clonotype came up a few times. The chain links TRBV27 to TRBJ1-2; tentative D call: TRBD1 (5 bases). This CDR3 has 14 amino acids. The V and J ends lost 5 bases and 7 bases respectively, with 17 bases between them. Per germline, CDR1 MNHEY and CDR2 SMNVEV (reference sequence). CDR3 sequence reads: CASSPTPGRAGYTF. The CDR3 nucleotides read TGTGCCAGCAGTCCAACCCCGGGGCGGGCTGGCTACACCTTC.

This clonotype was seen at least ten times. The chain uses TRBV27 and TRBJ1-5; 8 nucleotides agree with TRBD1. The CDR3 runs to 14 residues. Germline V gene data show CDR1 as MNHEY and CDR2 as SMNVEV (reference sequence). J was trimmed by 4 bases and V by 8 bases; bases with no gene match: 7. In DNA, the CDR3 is TGTGCCAGCTCACGACAGGGGACAAATCAGCCCCAGCATTTT. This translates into CASSRQGTNQPQHF.